The T cell receptor beta chain described here comes from a study of blood T cell repertoires in COVID-19 (dated by TCRdb to about 2020). Regarding the study in general: Collaborator samples came from the United States, Italy and Spain and covered acute and convalescent phases of COVID-19. The prospective study material was composed of cDNA or gDNA derived from T cells, B-cell-depleted T cells, or PBMCs. Sample metadata almost always included a de-identified subject ID, COVID-19 status, age in years and sex. Subjects who had been exposed to COVID-19, were actively infected with it, or had recovered from it provided the deeply sampled blood TCRbeta repertoires that made up the dataset. The samples were drawn from two sources: the first 160 participants of the ongoing ImmuneRACE study, and 1,254 subjects contributed by 6 global collaborators. Where available, HLA class I and class II types were obtained from metadata supplied by the sample provider rather than from assay-based typing. The repertoires were released in a freely available public database intended as a resource for research on the immune response to SARS-CoV-2. Summary of the overall study and its limitations: How much clinical and demographic metadata was included differed by source and by participant, and the metadata was provided uncurated.

In Seattle, one collaborating source enrolled patients while the infection was active and tracked those patients longitudinally over the course of disease. Whole blood was collected in K2EDTA tubes by collaborating institutions according to the institutions' own protocols. For TCRbeta analysis, collaborator samples were shipped as frozen whole blood, as isolated PBMCs, or as DNA extracted from either sample type. TCRbeta CDR3 regions were amplified from genomic DNA using the immunoSEQ Assay, a bias-controlled multiplex PCR. The paper's processing steps were these. The number of nucleated cells in each sample was estimated from the amplification of reference gene primers within the assay. To quantify the absolute abundance of each unique TCRbeta CDR3 rearrangement, sequence reads were collapsed and filtered. For each sample, productive Simpson clonality was calculated as the square root of Simpson's diversity index across productive rearrangements. TCRdb stores this immuneACCESS table with in-frame sequences only. Part of the clones is absent; in the studies checked, under half of the shortfall reflects unresolved V genes, and no reason is known for the rest. V and J calls and clone size are given by that table; D and trimming were obtained from the DNA. In this sample the table shows 69,000 or so clones, under 85% of which occur a single time. Together, the top ten hold about 14% of the sample.

CDR3 length: 16 amino acids, cysteine to phenylalanine. Only the CDR3 part of the read is kept: 48 bases, read in frame from the first base. The germline V gene encodes CDR1 SGHDT and CDR2 YYEEEE. The germline V and J ends show losses of 4 bases and 0 bases respectively, and no gene match explains 9 bases of the junction. This clone was counted a few times. Its antigen is unknown. No clone much larger than this one lies a single base away; base qualities are absent. The chain is made from TRBV5-6 and TRBJ2-7, with 8 junctional bases fitting TRBD2. What was sequenced was peripheral blood. The sequence derives from a man aged 50 or older with COVID-19, enrolled during active disease. The DNA is TGTGCCAGCAGCCTAGGACTAGCCGAAAGCTCCTACGAGCAGTACTTC. This translates into CASSLGLAESSYEQYF.